The clone carrying this TCR beta chain has more than one count but fewer than ten. The data derive from a study of identical twins. The germline V and J ends were trimmed by 3 bases and 5 bases, with 9 bases remaining between them. The CDR3 runs 13 residues. Germline V gene data show CDR1 as SGHNT and CDR2 as YENEEA. TCRdb passed the 5' RACE reads through MiXCR, listing each CDR3 protein once. The data hold some 270,000 distinct CDR3 sequences, with roughly 8% observed a single time. Separately, the same data were catalogued under a study of yellow fever vaccine responses in identical twins.

The source of this sequence is a woman under 30 in good health. The sequencing sample was made of CD8+ T cells sorted from blood. The chain combines TRBV11-3 with TRBJ2-3, with no clear D. This chain's CDR3 is CASSLARRDTQYF. In DNA form, the CDR3 reads TGTGCCAGCAGCTTGGCCCGACGAGATACGCAGTATTTT.